This TCR beta chain was retrieved from a study of Tregs in tolerant kidney transplant recipients. Whole-study results and caveats: Expanding Tregs on activated donor B cells appeared to best identify donor-specific TCRbeta clones.

Concerning this clone: As yet, its antigen is unknown.

Profiled with immunoSEQ multiplex PCR; TCRdb holds only in-frame clones, not every one. The profile covers more than 95,000 clones, with almost 95% appearing a single time and less than 0.7% taken by the ten largest. The clonotype originates from a human donor in good health. Sequencing input: CD4+ T cells from blood.

The CDR3 DNA follows: TGTGCCAGCTCACCAAACCCAGGGTGGGTACCTAGCACAGATACGCAGTATTTT. Translation gives CASSPNPGWVPSTDTQYF. The V call is TRBV18, the J call TRBJ2-3, with D perhaps TRBD1 (5 bases). Trimming removed 2 bases from V and 0 bases from J, with 18 bases in between. The CDR3 is made up of 18 amino acids. The V gene's germline CDR1 is KGHSH and CDR2 LQKENI.